Sequencing of this TCR beta chain was carried out in a study of T-cell memory formation after mild COVID-19. Barcoded TCR alpha and TCR beta cDNA libraries with UMIs came from 5'RACE using constant-segment primers. TCRdb re-derived calls from the 5' RACE reads in MiXCR, one entry per CDR3 protein. The repertoire has under 250,000 distinct CDR3 sequences, 10% of them found once; the top ten carry 3%. The CDR3 is 13 residues long. The germline V gene has CDR1 SGHDT and CDR2 YYEEEE. V was pared by 0 bases and J by 4 bases, with 7 bases between. The TCR comes from a man between 18 and 29 years old who had mild COVID-19 (a few samples of this study predate the infection). Cell type and time point are not known. V gene TRBV5-6 combines with J gene TRBJ1-1; D gene ambiguous. The material sequenced was PBMCs or a T cell subset sorted from them (not recorded which). CDR3 residues: CASSLVWGTEAFF. The CDR3, as DNA: TGTGCCAGCAGCTTGGTGTGGGGCACTGAAGCTTTCTTT.